What follows are 25 T cell receptor beta chains derived from one specimen sequenced in a study of post-analysis software for immune sequencing data. Incorporated into the TCR beta cDNA libraries were unique molecular identifiers, which served to reduce PCR and sequencing biases. TCRdb reprocessed the PCR reads with MiXCR, giving one entry per CDR3 protein. The sample includes under 650,000 distinct CDR3 sequences, 44% of them seen just once. Study-level results: Elevated frequency relative to controls characterized several TRBV segments in patients, TRBV5-6, TRBV5-1 and TRBV20-1 among them.

Their target antigens are unknown. What was sequenced was blood. Receptor source: a girl aged 5-17 years with multiple sclerosis.

This chain links TRBV25-1 with TRBJ2-7; a weak D match, TRBD1 (5 bases). This CDR3 spans 15 amino acids. Trimming left V 2 bases short and J 0 bases short, with 11 bases between. Germline CDR1 reads MGHDK; CDR2 reads SYGVNS. The CDR3 region is CASSEGAASSYEQYF. CDR3 sequence (DNA): TGTGCCAGCAGTGAAGGGGCAGCGAGCTCCTACGAGCAGTACTTC.

The chain couples TRBV7-3 to TRBJ2-5; maybe TRBD1 (6 bases). The V end was cut by 4 bases, the J end by 4 bases, with 13 bases between. CDR1 SGHTA and CDR2 FQGTGA come from the germline V gene. CDR3 length: 14 amino acids. CDR3 nucleotides: TGTGCCAGCAGCTACACAGGGTACACAGAGACCCAGTACTTC. It yields the protein CASSYTGYTETQYF.

This clonotype was detected a few times. V gene TRBV24-1 combines with J gene TRBJ2-3; D is possibly TRBD1 or TRBD2 (5 bases each). The CDR3 runs to 15 residues. The V gene's germline CDR1 is KGHDR and CDR2 SFDVKD. Deletions cut 5 bases from V and 3 bases from J, with 14 bases between. CDR3 sequence reads: CATSVPGQGTDTQYF. CDR3 in DNA: TGTGCCACCAGTGTTCCGGGGCAGGGAACAGATACGCAGTATTTT.

This rearrangement joins TRBV7-2 to TRBJ2-7; 8 bases are a match to TRBD2. The germline gives CDR1 SGHTA, CDR2 FQGNSA. The CDR3 is 15 residues long. V trimming: 4 bases; J trimming: 2 bases; junction bases outside the gene matches: 7. This CDR3 is CASSYGGGLTYEQYF. The CDR3 DNA sequence: TGTGCCAGCAGCTACGGGGGGGGGCTCACCTACGAGCAGTACTTC. Complete variable domain (other parts from reference TRBV7-2 and TRBJ2-7): GAGVSQSPSNKVTEKGKDVELRCDPISGHTALYWYRQSLGQGLEFLIYFQGNSAPDKSGLPSDRFSAERTGGSVSTLTIQRTQQEDSAVYLCASSYGGGLTYEQYFGPGTRLTVT.

This chain connects TRBV7-3 to TRBJ1-1; D is undetermined. The CDR3 is 17 amino acids. V was cut by 7 bases and J by 0 bases, with 21 bases left in between. Looked up from germline, CDR1 is SGHTA and CDR2 is FQGTGA. In DNA form, the CDR3 reads TGTGCCAGCAACCCTTCGGGTCTTGGCTTACTGAACACTGAAGCTTTCTTT. This encodes CASNPSGLGLLNTEAFF.

The V and J genes are TRBV5-1 and TRBJ2-3; D possibly matches TRBD1 or TRBD2 (6 bases each). V lost 4 bases and J lost 5, with 17 bases in between. The germline gives CDR1 SGHRS, CDR2 YFSETQ. CDR3 length: 15 amino acids. The CDR3 protein is CASSLGGQTIDTQYF. The CDR3 DNA sequence: TGCGCCAGCAGCCTGGGGGGCCAGACGATAGATACGCAGTATTTT.

The chain is built from TRBV4-1 and TRBJ2-1; 8 nucleotides agree with TRBD2. CDR3 size: 18 residues. The ends lost 0 bases at V and 2 bases at J; junction bases unmatched: 9. Germline V lookup: CDR1 MGHRA, CDR2 YSYEKL. The CDR3 spells CASSQDSVLAGTYNEQFF. The CDR3 nucleotides are TGCGCCAGCAGCCAAGATTCCGTTTTAGCGGGAACCTACAATGAGCAGTTCTTC.

This clonotype was picked up a small number of times. The CDR3 loop reads CATSDPGQGLGQPQHF. CDR3 sequence (DNA): TGTGCCACCAGTGACCCGGGACAGGGTCTAGGACAGCCCCAGCATTTT. This rearrangement joins TRBV24-1 to TRBJ1-5, with 9 positions matching TRBD1. Losses at the gene ends were 4 bases for V and 7 bases for J; bases not matched to a gene: 10. CDR3 length: 16 amino acids. CDR1 and CDR2 (germline): KGHDR, SFDVKD.

This sequence joins TRBV12-3 or TRBV12-4 and TRBJ1-4; perhaps TRBD1 as D (6 bases). This CDR3 is 16 amino acids long. Between the trimmed V and J ends, which lost 7 bases and 7 bases, there was a span of 22 bases. CDR3 region: CASTPGIGGAGEKLFF. The CDR3 bases are TGTGCCAGCACCCCAGGTATTGGGGGGGCCGGTGAAAAACTGTTTTTT.

The CDR3 protein is CSAGGQNYGYTF. The CDR3 coding sequence is TGCAGTGCTGGGGGACAGAACTATGGCTACACCTTC. This chain joins TRBV20-1 and TRBJ1-2, with 7 nucleotides matching TRBD1. The CDR3 consists of 12 residues. The V gene end was trimmed by 5 bases and the J gene end by 2 bases; junction bases not matched to a gene: 2. Germline-derived CDR1 and CDR2 are DFQATT and SNEGSKA (reference sequence).

The table lists this clonotype with a few counts. The chain links TRBV6-5 to TRBJ2-7; TRBD2 might be the D (5 bases). Germline V CDR1 and CDR2: MNHEY, SVGAGI. CDR3 length: 12 residues. V lost 4 bases and J 6 bases, leaving 10 bases between the germline ends. DNA for the CDR3: TGTGCCAGCAGTTCAGAGGGCCGCGAGCAGTACTTC. Protein product: CASSSEGREQYF.

In its sample, this clonotype was seen a few times. This rearrangement joins TRBV12-3 or TRBV12-4 to TRBJ2-7; D not resolved. V shed 5 bases and J shed 4 bases, with 9 bases lying between them. The CDR3 consists of 12 residues. The DNA of the CDR3 is TGTGCCAGCAGTGGTGCAGATTACGAGCAGTACTTC. This encodes CASSGADYEQYF.

The chain joins TRBV12-3 or TRBV12-4 to TRBJ1-1, with D uncertain. The V and J ends lost 6 bases and 5 bases respectively, with 13 bases between them. This CDR3 has 13 residues. As DNA, the CDR3 is TGTGCCAGCAGGCCGACCCCTATGACTGAAGCTTTCTTT. Its protein is CASRPTPMTEAFF.

The chain carries TRBV7-2 and TRBJ2-3, with a tentative D call TRBD2 (5 bases). Germline CDR1 SGHTA, CDR2 FQGNSA. The CDR3 length is 13 residues. Trimming removed 5 bases from V and 7 bases from J, with 13 bases in between. The CDR3 coding sequence is TGTGCCAGCAGCCCCCCCGGCGGGCATACGCAGTATTTT. It codes for CASSPPGGHTQYF.

A single count supports this clonotype. The CDR3 protein is CASSSPRAANTQYF. CDR3 nucleotide sequence: TGTGCCAGCAGCTCTCCCAGGGCAGCTAATACGCAGTATTTT. J is TRBJ2-3 and V is TRBV5-5, with D maybe TRBD1 (5 bases). Germline loops: CDR1 SGHKS, CDR2 YYEKEE (reference sequence). This CDR3 spans 14 amino acids. The ends were cut back, 3 bases at V and 7 bases at J, with 15 bases in the middle.

The rearrangement links TRBV9 to TRBJ1-2; no firm D call. The CDR3 length is 15 residues. Trimming shortened V by 4 bases and J by 2 bases, and 15 bases separated the two germline ends. Germline V gene sequence: CDR1 SGDLS, CDR2 YYNGEE. The CDR3 bases are TGTGCCAGCAGCTTTATACCTCCCGACAACTATGGCTACACCTTC. The encoded protein is CASSFIPPDNYGYTF.

This clonotype was recorded a few times. The junction does not match germline at one end; this may be a read error. The DNA of the CDR3 is TGCGCCGGCAGCTTTCAGGGGAACGAGCAGTACTTC. It translates to CAGSFQGNEQYF. This rearrangement joins TRBV5-1 to TRBJ2-7, with D possibly TRBD1 on 6 matching bases. The CDR3 length is 12 residues. The germline CDR1 and CDR2 sequences are SGHRS and YFSETQ.

The chain is built from TRBV4-1 and TRBJ1-4; D possibly corresponds to TRBD1 (5 bases). The CDR3 has 17 amino acids. V was cut by 0 bases and J by 3 bases, with 14 bases left in between. Germline V CDR1 and CDR2: MGHRA, YSYEKL. The chain's CDR3 is CASSQDDFRASNEKLFF. CDR3 sequence (DNA): TGCGCCAGCAGCCAAGATGACTTCAGGGCTTCTAATGAAAAACTGTTTTTT.

This rearrangement joins TRBV13 to TRBJ2-1; either TRBD1 or TRBD2 may supply D (5 bases each). V lost 0 bases, J lost 8 bases, and 17 bases lay in between. There are 16 residues in the CDR3. The germline gives CDR1 PRHDT, CDR2 FYEKMQ (reference sequence). The CDR3 loop reads CASSLGPGAQEYEQFF. The CDR3 region has the DNA TGTGCCAGCAGCTTAGGCCCCGGGGCTCAGGAGTATGAGCAGTTCTTC.

This clonotype was observed many times. This sequence joins TRBV4-2 and TRBJ1-2, with 11 bases that match TRBD1. There are 16 residues in the CDR3. The germline V gene has CDR1 LGHNA and CDR2 YNFKEQ. V lost 0 bases, J lost 5 bases, and 5 bases stayed unmatched. The CDR3 DNA follows: TGTGCCAGCAGCCAAGAAGAGGGGACAGGGGGGTATGGCTACACCTTC. Protein: CASSQEEGTGGYGYTF.

The chain joins TRBV10-3 to TRBJ2-7, with D uncertain. V lost 0 bases and J lost 5, with 11 bases in between. CDR3 length: 14 residues. The germline V gene has CDR1 ENHRY and CDR2 SYGVKD. CDR3 nucleotides: TGTGCCATCAGTGAGTCAAGGGATAGCAACGAGCAGTACTTC. Protein sequence: CAISESRDSNEQYF.

CDR3 amino acids: CATRGTSVKTQYF. CDR3 bases: TGTGCCACCAGAGGGACTAGCGTGAAGACCCAGTACTTC. V and J are TRBV19 and TRBJ2-5, with TRBD2 identical over 10 bases. Germline trimming cut 10 bases from V and 6 bases from J; bases unmatched to any gene: 8. Germline CDR1 reads LNHDA; CDR2 reads SQIVND (reference sequence). The CDR3 totals 13 residues.

About this clonotype itself: The junction departs from germline at one end; a sequencing error may be responsible. This chain links TRBV12-3 or TRBV12-4 with TRBJ2-7; 9 bases map to TRBD2. The CDR3 consists of 14 residues. CDR3 loop: CTSSLSGRKYEQYF. CDR3 coding DNA: TGTACCAGCAGTTTGAGCGGGAGGAAGTACGAGCAGTACTTC.

For this clonotype: Sequence at one end of the junction differs from germline and may be a read error. The V call is TRBV12-3 or TRBV12-4, the J call TRBJ2-3; the D gene is possibly TRBD1 (5 bases). CDR3 length: 14 amino acids. CDR3 in DNA: TGTGCCAGCAGTTTAGCCCCGGCGACAGATGCGCAGTATTTT. This gives the protein CASSLAPATDAQYF.

A few counts support this clonotype. V and J are TRBV4-1 and TRBJ2-4; the D gene is possibly TRBD1 (6 bases). The CDR3 covers 20 residues. The germline V gene has CDR1 MGHRA and CDR2 YSYEKL. Between the trimmed V and J ends, which lost 0 bases and 0 bases, there was a span of 21 bases. The CDR3 DNA follows: TGCGCCAGCAGCCAAGAAGGGCAGGGGCGCCTTATTCGAGCCAAAAACATTCAGTACTTC. Translating gives CASSQEGQGRLIRAKNIQYF.